The 17 T cell receptor beta chains listed next were all sequenced from one sample in a study of OX40 agonist ivuxolimab in advanced cancers. Library preparation employed the immunoSEQ multiplex PCR assay. TCRdb holds this immuneACCESS table with in-frame rearrangements only. Some clones are missing; in checked studies, unresolved V genes explain under half, and the rest has no known cause. The sample has 85,000 to 100,000 clones on record, 80% to 90% of them singletons. The ten largest clones capture 3.5% to 5.5% of the sample. Source: CD4+ or CD8+ T cells sorted from blood, taken in a trial of the OX40 agonist ivuxolimab. The receptors stem from an adult with an advanced solid tumor such as melanoma, head and neck, liver or kidney cancer.

The chain carries TRBV7-2 and TRBJ1-5, with 7 nucleotides matching TRBD1. This CDR3 has 14 amino acids. J was trimmed by 3 bases and V by 5 bases; bases with no gene match: 4. CDR1 and CDR2 from the germline V gene are SGHTA and FQGNSA. The CDR3 DNA sequence: TGTGCCAGCAGCACGGGACAGATCAATCAGCCCCAGCATTTT. Translated: CASSTGQINQPQHF.

The chain joins TRBV2 to TRBJ1-1; D is ambiguous. Trimming removed 10 bases from V and 2 bases from J, with 8 bases in between. This CDR3 comprises 11 residues. Germline CDR1 and CDR2: SNHLY and FYNNEI. CDR3 DNA sequence: TGTGCCACCACGTTCAACACTGAAGCTTTCTTT. This translates into CATTFNTEAFF.

The V call is TRBV7-8, the J call TRBJ2-2; no reliable D call. Per germline, CDR1 SGHVS and CDR2 FQNEAQ. This CDR3 has 15 residues. The V and J ends lost 0 bases and 3 bases respectively, with 8 bases between them. Here the CDR3 reads CASSLAAEDTGELFF. For the CDR3, the DNA is TGTGCCAGCAGCTTAGCAGCAGAGGACACCGGGGAGCTGTTTTTT.

The chain uses TRBV15 and TRBJ1-4, with no clear D. Germline CDR1 is LNHNV and CDR2 is YYDKDF (reference sequence). The V and J ends lost 2 bases and 7 bases respectively, with 20 bases between them. The CDR3 totals 17 residues. The CDR3 nucleotides are TGTGCCACCAGCAGATCGCAACGGTCCCGACTGGGTGAAAAACTGTTTTTT. This codes for CATSRSQRSRLGEKLFF.

This rearrangement joins TRBV28 to TRBJ2-2, with 7 bases that match TRBD1. Losses at the gene ends were 3 bases for V and 6 bases for J; bases not matched to a gene: 7. This CDR3 contains 15 residues. Germline CDR1 MDHEN, CDR2 SYDVKM. The CDR3 protein is CASSLPTGVSGELFF. The CDR3 nucleotides are TGTGCCAGCAGTTTGCCCACAGGGGTATCCGGGGAGCTGTTTTTT.

V and J are TRBV19 and TRBJ2-5; D remains ambiguous. Trimming cost V 6 bases and J 4 bases, with 15 bases left between them. This CDR3 region has 14 residues. The germline V gene has CDR1 LNHDA and CDR2 SQIVND (reference sequence). The CDR3 here is CASRMTQSPETQYF. DNA for the CDR3: TGTGCCAGTAGGATGACACAGAGCCCAGAGACCCAGTACTTC.

The chain combines TRBV5-1 with TRBJ2-1; D possibly corresponds to TRBD2 (6 bases). The CDR3 runs to 14 residues. V lost 4 bases to trimming and J lost 10 bases, with 18 bases between them. Germline lookup yields CDR1 SGHRS and CDR2 YFSETQ. The CDR3 bases are TGCGCCAGCAGCCCAGGGACGCTGGAGGGGGAGCAGTTCTTC. Protein sequence: CASSPGTLEGEQFF.

This clone was counted only a few times. This rearrangement joins TRBV7-9 to TRBJ2-1, with a possible D match to TRBD2 (5 bases). Trimming took 5 bases from V and 2 from J, leaving 10 bases between them. Germline V gene sequence: CDR1 SEHNR, CDR2 FQNEAQ (reference sequence). The CDR3 consists of 14 residues. This CDR3 reads CASSGVRAYNEQFF. The CDR3 region has the DNA TGTGCCAGCAGCGGGGTGCGGGCCTACAATGAGCAGTTCTTC.

The chain recombines TRBV29-1 with TRBJ1-5; D remains ambiguous. CDR3 length: 15 amino acids. Deletions cut 6 bases from V and 0 bases from J, with 15 bases between. The germline V gene encodes CDR1 SQVTM and CDR2 ANQGSEA. Here the CDR3 DNA reads TGCAGCGTACACCCTCGGAAGAATAGCAATCAGCCCCAGCATTTT. It encodes CSVHPRKNSNQPQHF. The whole variable domain, filled in from reference TRBV29-1 and TRBJ1-5, reads SAVISQKPSRDICQRGTSLTIQCQVDSQVTMMFWYRQQPGQSLTLIATANQGSEATYESGFVIDKFPISRPNLTFSTLTVSNMSPEDSSIYLCSVHPRKNSNQPQHFGDGTRLSIL.

The chain employs TRBV19 and TRBJ2-1, with a possible D match to TRBD1 (5 bases). CDR3 length equals 12 residues. The V end was cut by 6 bases, the J end by 4 bases, with 7 bases between. Looked up from germline, CDR1 is LNHDA and CDR2 is SQIVND (reference sequence). CDR3 sequence (DNA): TGTGCCAGTAGCCGACAGTACAATGAGCAGTTCTTC. This sequence encodes CASSRQYNEQFF.

This chain connects TRBV27 to TRBJ1-1; possibly TRBD1 for D (5 bases). The CDR3 runs to 15 residues. Looked up from germline, CDR1 is MNHEY and CDR2 is SMNVEV (reference sequence). Trimming left V 2 bases short and J 1 base short, with 11 bases between. This CDR3 is CASSLMGPKNTEAFF. CDR3 in DNA: TGTGCCAGCAGTTTAATGGGACCGAAGAACACTGAAGCTTTCTTT.

V and J are TRBV2 and TRBJ2-1; D is perhaps TRBD1 (6 bases). The CDR3 length is 14 residues. Germline loops: CDR1 SNHLY, CDR2 FYNNEI. V lost 7 bases and J 4 bases, leaving 14 bases between the germline ends. CDR3 sequence (DNA): TGTGCCAGCACCTACGAGGACAGATACAATGAGCAGTTCTTC. Translation: CASTYEDRYNEQFF.

This clone has a single count. The chain recombines TRBV27 with TRBJ2-6; D is ambiguous. V lost 5 bases, J lost 0 bases, and 14 bases lay in between. Germline lookup yields CDR1 MNHEY and CDR2 SMNVEV (reference sequence). This CDR3 is 17 amino acids long. The CDR3 DNA follows: TGTGCCAGCAGTATGACACGTATGAGCTCTGGGGCCAACGTCCTGACTTTC. This translates into CASSMTRMSSGANVLTF.

The CDR3 sequence is CASSVASPDTQYF. The CDR3 region has the DNA TGTGCCAGCAGCGTAGCTAGTCCAGATACGCAGTATTTT. The chain recombines TRBV9 with TRBJ2-3; D unresolved. Trimming removed 0 bases from V and 4 bases from J, with 6 bases in between. The CDR3 sequence is 13 residues long. Germline assignment: CDR1 SGDLS and CDR2 YYNGEE.

The chain carries TRBV11-3 and TRBJ2-5, with D perhaps TRBD1 (5 bases). Trimming removed 7 bases from V and 4 bases from J, with 13 bases in between. Germline CDR1 is SGHNT and CDR2 is YENEEA. The length of the CDR3 is 13 residues. The CDR3 loop reads CASTLTQGETQYF. The CDR3 nucleotides read TGTGCCAGCACCCTCACCCAGGGAGAGACCCAGTACTTC.

V gene TRBV10-2 combines with J gene TRBJ2-1; perhaps TRBD2 as D (5 bases). Germline loops: CDR1 WSHSY, CDR2 SAAADI. Trimming took off 7 bases at V and 0 bases at J, with 10 bases between the two ends. The CDR3 is 14 amino acids. CDR3 nucleotide sequence: TGCGCCAGCAAAGCCGGAGGCTCCTACAATGAGCAGTTCTTC. Translating gives CASKAGGSYNEQFF.

The CDR3 sequence: CASSLEAAGTQYF. CDR3 sequence (DNA): TGTGCCAGCTCACTTGAGGCTGCGGGGACCCAGTACTTC. The chain joins TRBV2 to TRBJ2-5; D possibly corresponds to TRBD2 (5 bases). There are 13 residues in the CDR3. Trimming shortened V by 8 bases and J by 7 bases, and 17 bases separated the two germline ends. CDR1 is SNHLY, CDR2 FYNNEI, per germline.